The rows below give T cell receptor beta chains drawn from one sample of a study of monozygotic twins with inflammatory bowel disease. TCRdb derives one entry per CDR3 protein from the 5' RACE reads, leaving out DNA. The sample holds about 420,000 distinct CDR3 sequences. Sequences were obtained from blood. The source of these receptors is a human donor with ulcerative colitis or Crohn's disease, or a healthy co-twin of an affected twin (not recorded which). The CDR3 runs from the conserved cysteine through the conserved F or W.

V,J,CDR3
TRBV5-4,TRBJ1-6,CASTLGTANSPLHF
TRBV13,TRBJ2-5,CASSLWTDQETQYF
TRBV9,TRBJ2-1,CASSVSGVGGLHNEQFF
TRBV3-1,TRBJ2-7,CASSYIARPPYEQYF
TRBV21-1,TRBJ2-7,CASKGDRTYEQYF
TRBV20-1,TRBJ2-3,CSAGGPVTDTQYF
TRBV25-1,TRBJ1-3,CASSPPGASSGNTIYF
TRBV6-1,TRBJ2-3,CASSGTLGSTDTQYF
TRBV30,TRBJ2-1,CAWSTQRGNNEQFF
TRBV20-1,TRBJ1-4,CSASSFRETNEKLFF
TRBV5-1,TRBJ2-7,CASSLGRAYEQYF
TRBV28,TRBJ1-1,CASSLGVDRGLDEAFF
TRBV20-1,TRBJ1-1,CSAIPSRGPEAFF
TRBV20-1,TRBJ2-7,CSAPSTGGRSGEQYF
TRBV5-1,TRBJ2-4,CASSLGTGTAKNIQYF
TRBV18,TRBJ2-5,CASSPPTLQETQYF
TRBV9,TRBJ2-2,CASQGDGELFF
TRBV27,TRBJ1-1,CASSFKATEAFF
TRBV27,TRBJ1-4,CASSLSPRGVTNEKLFF
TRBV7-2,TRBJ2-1,CASTVSGRQHNEQFF
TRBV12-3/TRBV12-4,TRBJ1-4,CASGWGEKLFF
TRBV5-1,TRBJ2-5,CASSAGGSVETQYF
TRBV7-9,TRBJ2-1,CASSSYIGFNEQFF
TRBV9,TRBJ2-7,CASSVDSTVSYEQYF
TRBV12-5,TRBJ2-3,CASGRGDVSTDTQYF
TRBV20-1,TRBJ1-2,CSARSLNYGYTF
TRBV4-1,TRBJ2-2,CASSHFLAGNDGELFF
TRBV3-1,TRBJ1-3,CASSPWAEGNTIYF
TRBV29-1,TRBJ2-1,CSVRTSGRGSEQFF
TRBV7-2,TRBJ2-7,CASSSGGGLAVFYEQYF
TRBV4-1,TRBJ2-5,CASSQERGTVEETQYF
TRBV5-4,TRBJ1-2,CASRHRGTANDGYTF
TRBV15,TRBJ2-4,CATSREMGQSLGNIQYF
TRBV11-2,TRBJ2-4,CASSSRRTSGISENIQYF
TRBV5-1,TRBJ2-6,CASSLPLKPQGAGANVLTF
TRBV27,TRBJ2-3,CASSFQITDTQYF
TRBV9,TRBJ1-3,CASSVGGHSGNTIYF
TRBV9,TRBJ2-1,CASSVDGSLYNEQFF
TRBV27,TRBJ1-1,CASSLMRQFGGMNTEAFF
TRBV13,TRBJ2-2,CASSLLRGATGELFF
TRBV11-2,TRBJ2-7,CASSLGGGEQYF
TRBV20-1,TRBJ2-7,CSAPRLAASYEQYF
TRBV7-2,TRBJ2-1,CASSFMAGGGNEQFF
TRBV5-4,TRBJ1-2,CASSLGAGGASGYTF